What follows are 21 T cell receptor beta chains derived from one specimen sequenced in a study of OX40 agonist ivuxolimab in advanced cancers. TCRdb keeps only in-frame clones here, not all; method: immunoSEQ multiplex PCR. Of about 78,000 clones detected, roughly 91% appear once; the ten largest clones hold 0.2% to 0.3%. The material was CD4+ or CD8+ T cells sorted from blood, obtained in a trial of the OX40 agonist ivuxolimab. These receptors all come from an adult with an advanced solid tumor such as melanoma, head and neck, liver or kidney cancer.

The chain uses TRBV19 and TRBJ2-2; 7 bases are a match to TRBD1. Germline lookup yields CDR1 LNHDA and CDR2 SQIVND (reference sequence). Unmatched junction bases numbered 10, after V lost 6 bases and J lost 0 bases. The length of the CDR3 is 17 residues. The CDR3 loop is CASSPPYGTANTGELFF. For the CDR3, the DNA is TGTGCCAGTAGCCCTCCCTACGGGACAGCGAACACCGGGGAGCTGTTTTTT.

The chain uses TRBV28 and TRBJ2-2; 10 bases map to TRBD2. This CDR3 has 15 residues. Germline CDR1 is MDHEN and CDR2 is SYDVKM. After removal of 3 bases from V and 3 bases from J, the junction contained 1 base not matched to a gene. The CDR3 spells CASSLSGRDTGELFF. The CDR3 DNA reads as TGTGCCAGCAGTTTGAGCGGGAGGGACACCGGGGAGCTGTTTTTT.

V and J are TRBV25-1 and TRBJ2-1; D is uncertain. Per the germline V gene, CDR1 is MGHDK and CDR2 is SYGVNS. The CDR3 sequence is 15 residues long. V was clipped by 5 bases and J by 1 base, with 12 bases between them. In DNA, the CDR3 is TGTGCCAGCAGTACGGACCGTATTTCCTACAATGAGCAGTTCTTC. It yields the protein CASSTDRISYNEQFF.

The chain couples TRBV7-9 to TRBJ2-1; a possible D gene is TRBD2 (5 bases). V lost 11 bases, J lost 3 bases, and 17 bases lay in between. This CDR3 is 14 amino acids long. Per the germline V gene, CDR1 is SEHNR and CDR2 is FQNEAQ (reference sequence). For the CDR3, the DNA is TGTGCCTACGGAGGAGCGGCCTACTACAATGAGCAGTTCTTC. It specifies CAYGGAAYYNEQFF.

The gene calls are TRBV11-2 and TRBJ2-2; D possibly uses TRBD1 or TRBD2 (5 bases each). Per the germline V gene, CDR1 is SGHAT and CDR2 is FQNNGV. The CDR3 has 14 amino acids. V was shortened by 3 bases and J by 6 bases, with 11 bases between the two germline ends. The CDR3 nucleotides read TGTGCCAGCAGCTTGTCTGGGGGAGCCGGGGAGCTGTTTTTT. Its translation: CASSLSGGAGELFF. Drawing the rest from reference TRBV11-2 and TRBJ2-2, the complete variable domain is EAGVAQSPRYKIIEKRQSVAFWCNPISGHATLYWYQQILGQGPKLLIQFQNNGVVDDSQLPKDRFSAERLKGVDSTLKIQPAKLEDSAVYLCASSLSGGAGELFFGEGSRLTVL.

The J gene is TRBJ2-3, the V gene TRBV28, with 7 bases fitting TRBD2. The ends lost 2 bases at V and 7 bases at J; junction bases unmatched: 12. CDR3 size: 16 residues. The germline gives CDR1 MDHEN, CDR2 SYDVKM. CDR3 in DNA: TGTGCCAGCAGTTTAGGCGGGGAGGGCCTTTTATATACGCAGTATTTT. It codes for CASSLGGEGLLYTQYF.

The chain employs TRBV27 and TRBJ2-4; the match to TRBD1 covers 9 bases. There are 14 residues in the CDR3. With V trimmed by 5 bases and J by 8 bases, 7 bases remained unmatched. Germline assignment: CDR1 MNHEY and CDR2 SMNVEV (reference sequence). As DNA, the CDR3 is TGTGCCAGCAGTCAAGGACAGGGGAGGGACATTCAGTACTTC. Protein sequence: CASSQGQGRDIQYF.

Remarks on this clone: This sample also contains other DNA sequences that code for the same CDR3. The rearrangement uses TRBV7-3 and TRBJ2-3; tentatively, D is TRBD1 (5 bases). The V and J ends lost 0 bases and 0 bases respectively, with 7 bases between them. Germline CDR1 SGHTA, CDR2 FQGTGA. The CDR3 is 15 amino acids. The CDR3 bases are TGTGCCAGCAGCTTAACAGGGGTTAGCACAGATACGCAGTATTTT. It codes for CASSLTGVSTDTQYF.

The J gene is TRBJ2-5, the V gene TRBV9; D is possibly TRBD1 (5 bases). This CDR3 has 14 amino acids. Germline-derived CDR1 and CDR2 are SGDLS and YYNGEE. The ends were cut back, 2 bases at V and 3 bases at J, with 11 bases in the middle. The CDR3 is CASSVRGQEETQYF. CDR3 nucleotide sequence: TGTGCCAGCAGCGTCCGCGGACAAGAAGAGACCCAGTACTTC.

This chain joins TRBV11-2 and TRBJ2-7, with D perhaps being TRBD1 or TRBD2 (6 bases each). The V and J ends lost 4 bases and 1 base respectively, with 11 bases between them. The germline V gene has CDR1 SGHAT and CDR2 FQNNGV. CDR3 size: 14 residues. The CDR3 region is CASSYRGTSYEQYF. CDR3 bases: TGTGCCAGCAGCTATAGGGGGACTTCCTACGAGCAGTACTTC.

The DNA for the CDR3 is TGTGCCAGTAGTACCCTAGCGGGGGGGGAGCGGACCCAGTACTTC. Amino acids: CASSTLAGGERTQYF. The V call is TRBV19, the J call TRBJ2-5, with TRBD2 matching 12 bases. This CDR3 has 15 amino acids. The J segment lost 7 bases and the V segment lost 4 bases, leaving 7 bases of the junction unmatched. Germline V gene sequence: CDR1 LNHDA, CDR2 SQIVND (reference sequence).

The chain links TRBV19 to TRBJ1-2; TRBD1 matches 7 bases. The CDR3 spans 15 residues. In germline, CDR1 is LNHDA, CDR2 SQIVND (reference sequence). The V and J ends lost 4 bases and 7 bases, in that order; junction bases with no gene match: 12. CDR3 sequence reads: CASSTRAADRVGYTF. The DNA of the CDR3 is TGTGCCAGTAGTACCCGAGCCGCCGACAGGGTTGGCTACACCTTC.

The chain combines TRBV9 with TRBJ2-3; D gene unclear. CDR1 is SGDLS, CDR2 YYNGEE, per germline. CDR3 size: 19 residues. V was clipped by 1 base and J by 4 bases, with 25 bases between them. The CDR3 DNA sequence: TGTGCCAGCAGCGTATCCCCCACCTATAGCAGGCTAACAGCAGATACGCAGTATTTT. Translating gives CASSVSPTYSRLTADTQYF.

CDR3 region: CASSLMRDTEAFF. The CDR3 nucleotides read TGTGCCAGCAGCTTAATGCGCGACACTGAAGCTTTCTTT. The chain combines TRBV7-3 with TRBJ1-1; D call uncertain. Trimming took off 1 base at V and 3 bases at J, with 6 bases between the two ends. This CDR3 is 13 amino acids long. Germline assignment: CDR1 SGHTA and CDR2 FQGTGA.

The V and J genes are TRBV19 and TRBJ1-1; 7 bases agree with TRBD1. Per the germline V gene, CDR1 is LNHDA and CDR2 is SQIVND (reference sequence). V gave up 6 bases and J gave up 1 base; unmatched junction bases: 5. The CDR3 runs 14 residues. CDR3 amino acids: CASSNRGENTEAFF. CDR3 nucleotide sequence: TGTGCCAGTAGCAACAGGGGCGAGAACACTGAAGCTTTCTTT.

This sequence joins TRBV19 and TRBJ2-7, with 8 bases matching TRBD2. The length of the CDR3 is 12 residues. Germline-derived CDR1 and CDR2 are LNHDA and SQIVND (reference sequence). Unmatched junction bases numbered 4, after V lost 5 bases and J lost 7 bases. The CDR3 protein is CASSPREGEQYF. CDR3 bases: TGTGCCAGTAGTCCCCGGGAGGGGGAGCAGTACTTC.

The V gene is TRBV6-5, the J gene TRBJ2-3; no definite D call. CDR1 MNHEY and CDR2 SVGAGI come from the germline V gene. There are 13 residues in the CDR3. With 2 bases removed from V and 3 bases from J, the gap between germline ends came to 6 bases. DNA for the CDR3: TGTGCCAGCAGTTACGACTGGACAGATACGCAGTATTTT. Protein sequence: CASSYDWTDTQYF.

This chain connects TRBV27 to TRBJ1-2; possible D gene TRBD1, 6 bases. The CDR3 is 13 residues long. Germline V gene sequence: CDR1 MNHEY, CDR2 SMNVEV (reference sequence). The germline V and J ends were trimmed by 6 bases and 2 bases, with 10 bases remaining between them. CDR3 DNA sequence: TGTGCCAGCAGGAGAGGACAGAACTATGGCTACACCTTC. Protein sequence: CASRRGQNYGYTF.

The chain joins TRBV5-4 to TRBJ1-6; D remains unclear. The CDR3 loop spans 10 amino acids. In germline, CDR1 is SGHNT, CDR2 YYREEE (reference sequence). Deletions cut 4 bases from V and 18 bases from J, with 11 bases between. The CDR3 is CASSPKEGHF. The DNA for the CDR3 is TGTGCCAGCAGCCCTAAAGAAGGCCACTTT.

This chain uses TRBV11-2 with TRBJ1-3; D ambiguous. Germline lookup yields CDR1 SGHAT and CDR2 FQNNGV. The CDR3 has 12 amino acids. With 5 bases removed from V and 8 bases from J, the gap between germline ends came to 10 bases. The CDR3 region is CASSAFLDTIYF. The CDR3 bases are TGTGCCAGCAGCGCTTTTCTAGACACCATATATTTT. Variable domain in full (rest from reference TRBV11-2 and TRBJ1-3): EAGVAQSPRYKIIEKRQSVAFWCNPISGHATLYWYQQILGQGPKLLIQFQNNGVVDDSQLPKDRFSAERLKGVDSTLKIQPAKLEDSAVYLCASSAFLDTIYFGEGSWLTVV.

The chain carries TRBV7-7 and TRBJ2-7; 13 bases match TRBD2. Germline CDR1 is SSHAT and CDR2 is FNYEAQ (reference sequence). V trimming: 2 bases; J trimming: 2 bases; junction bases outside the gene matches: 3. The CDR3 is 16 residues long. The CDR3 is CASSLIGTSGTYEQYF. Here the CDR3 DNA reads TGTGCCAGCAGCTTAATAGGGACTAGCGGGACCTACGAGCAGTACTTC.